This record concerns one T cell receptor beta chain sequence. The table came from immunoSEQ multiplex PCR; TCRdb's copy has only in-frame clones and leaves some out. The table shows 450,000 or so clones, with 70% to 90% occurring only once. The data derive from a study of blood T cell repertoires in COVID-19. V dropped 0 bases and J dropped 9; count of bases not matched to a gene: 13. Germline V CDR1 and CDR2: LNHNV, YYDKDF (reference sequence). The CDR3 covers 17 residues. The chain has TRBV15 and TRBJ2-1; TRBD1 agrees at 8 bases. The receptor was derived from a man between 18 and 29 years old with COVID-19, enrolled during active disease. Sequenced input: peripheral blood. CDR3 sequence: CATSRESGQGAIGEQFF. CDR3 sequence (DNA): TGTGCCACCAGCAGAGAGTCCGGCCAGGGGGCTATTGGTGAGCAGTTCTTC.